This T cell receptor (beta chain) was identified in a study of cytomegalovirus exposure and HLA in healthy donors. Overall study results and limits: Researchers reported in a later analysis that common viral pathogens appeared linked to several top clusters. Per published reports, the classifier diagnosed cytomegalovirus status with high specificity and sensitivity. Most TCR sequences were uncommon, yet certain public TCRs appeared in many donors. A reported reduction in N-insertions relative to the roughly 700-donor mean was seen in an Asian-associated ancestry cluster in a later analysis.

Notes on this clone: Its specificity is not known.

This PCR relied on a set of 60 Vbeta primers and 13 Jbeta primers. Measured with immunoSEQ multiplex PCR; TCRdb has only the in-frame clones, and not every one. The top ten hold about 1.8% of the sample, which has under 150,000 clones, just under 80% seen once. Per the germline V gene, CDR1 is SQVTM and CDR2 is ANQGSEA. V lost 7 bases and J 0 bases, leaving 10 bases between the germline ends. The CDR3 covers 12 residues. Material for sequencing was PBMCs. This chain links TRBV29-1 with TRBJ2-7, with D possibly being TRBD1 (6 bases). The source is a woman aged 40 to 49 in good health and CMV-seronegative. The CDR3 DNA sequence: TGCAGCGGAGAGACAGGCTCCTACGAGCAGTACTTC. This sequence encodes CSGETGSYEQYF.